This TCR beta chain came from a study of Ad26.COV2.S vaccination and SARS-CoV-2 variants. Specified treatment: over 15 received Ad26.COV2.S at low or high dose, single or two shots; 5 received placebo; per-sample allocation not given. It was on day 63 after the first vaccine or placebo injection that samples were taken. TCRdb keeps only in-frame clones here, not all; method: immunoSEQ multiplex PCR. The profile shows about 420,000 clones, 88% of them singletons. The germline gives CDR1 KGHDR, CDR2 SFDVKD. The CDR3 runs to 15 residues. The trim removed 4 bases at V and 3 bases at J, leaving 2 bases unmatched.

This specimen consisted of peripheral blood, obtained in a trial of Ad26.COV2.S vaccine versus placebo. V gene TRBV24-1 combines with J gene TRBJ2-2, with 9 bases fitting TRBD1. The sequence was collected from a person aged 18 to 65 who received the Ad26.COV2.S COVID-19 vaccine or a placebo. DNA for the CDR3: TGTGCCACCAGTGAGACAGGGGGACACACCGGGGAGCTGTTTTTT. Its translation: CATSETGGHTGELFF.